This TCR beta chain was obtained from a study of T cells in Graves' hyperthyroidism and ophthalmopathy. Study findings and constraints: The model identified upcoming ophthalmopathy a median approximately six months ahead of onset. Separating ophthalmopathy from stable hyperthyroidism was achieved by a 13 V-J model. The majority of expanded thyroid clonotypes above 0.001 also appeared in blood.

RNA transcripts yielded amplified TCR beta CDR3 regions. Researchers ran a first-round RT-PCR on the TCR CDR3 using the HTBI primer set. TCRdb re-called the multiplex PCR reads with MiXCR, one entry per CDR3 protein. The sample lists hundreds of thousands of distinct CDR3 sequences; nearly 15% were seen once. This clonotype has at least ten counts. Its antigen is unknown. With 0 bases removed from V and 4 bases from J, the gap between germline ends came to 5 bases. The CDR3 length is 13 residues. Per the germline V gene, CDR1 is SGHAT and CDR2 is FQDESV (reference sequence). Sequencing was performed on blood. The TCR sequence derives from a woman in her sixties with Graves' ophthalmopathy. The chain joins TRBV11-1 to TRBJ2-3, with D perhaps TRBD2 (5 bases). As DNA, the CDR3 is TGTGCCAGCAGCTTAGCGCGGGCAGATACGCAGTATTTT. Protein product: CASSLARADTQYF.